The next 32 T cell receptor beta chains were all read from a single sample in a study of control samples from healthy donors and cancer patients. Profiled with immunoSEQ multiplex PCR; TCRdb holds only in-frame clones, not every one. Here the sample spans 60,000 to 95,000 clones, approximately 84% being singletons. Material: blood. Receptor source: a man aged 50 to 59 in good health.

The chain has TRBV7-7 and TRBJ2-2, with D perhaps being TRBD1 or TRBD2 (5 bases each). The CDR3 length is 15 residues. CDR1 is SSHAT, CDR2 FNYEAQ, per germline (reference sequence). Trimming pared 2 bases from V and 4 bases from J, leaving 11 bases between. The CDR3 bases are TGTGCCAGCAGCTTACTTCGGGACGGCACCGGGGAGCTGTTTTTT. Translating it yields CASSLLRDGTGELFF.

This sequence joins TRBV19 and TRBJ2-2; 9 nucleotides agree with TRBD2. The length of the CDR3 is 16 residues. The junction had 5 bases not matched to a gene; V was cut back by 4 bases and J by 2 bases. The V gene's germline CDR1 is LNHDA and CDR2 SQIVND (reference sequence). As DNA, the CDR3 is TGTGCCAGTAGTAGATCTAGCGGGGCTAACACCGGGGAGCTGTTTTTT. It codes for CASSRSSGANTGELFF.

The J gene is TRBJ1-6, the V gene TRBV5-1; D is unresolved. CDR1 and CDR2 (germline): SGHRS, YFSETQ. Trimming cost V 0 bases and J 5 bases, with 9 bases left between them. The CDR3 loop spans 15 amino acids. Written as DNA, the CDR3 is TGCGCCAGCAGCTTGGCAGGCCCGGATAATTCACCCCTCCACTTT. Protein sequence: CASSLAGPDNSPLHF.

The rearrangement joins TRBV27 to TRBJ2-7; weak D call: TRBD2 (6 bases). The CDR3 loop spans 13 amino acids. The V end was cut by 5 bases, the J end by 7 bases, with 15 bases between. CDR1 is MNHEY and CDR2 is SMNVEV in the germline V gene (reference sequence). The CDR3 sequence is CASSKEGWREQYF. The CDR3, as DNA: TGTGCCAGCAGTAAGGAGGGATGGAGAGAGCAGTACTTC.

The chain employs TRBV19 and TRBJ2-3, with D unclear. Germline assignment: CDR1 LNHDA and CDR2 SQIVND (reference sequence). V lost 3 bases and J 1 base, leaving 8 bases between the germline ends. The CDR3 is 14 amino acids. The CDR3 loop reads CASSIRGGTDTQYF. Written as DNA, the CDR3 is TGTGCCAGTAGTATCCGCGGAGGCACAGATACGCAGTATTTT.

This rearrangement joins TRBV9 to TRBJ2-1; D not certain. Between the trimmed V and J ends, which lost 0 bases and 4 bases, there was a span of 14 bases. The germline CDR1 and CDR2 sequences are SGDLS and YYNGEE. The CDR3 is 16 residues long. The CDR3 is CASSVDEQRVYNEQFF. Written as DNA, the CDR3 is TGTGCCAGCAGCGTAGACGAACAGCGCGTTTACAATGAGCAGTTCTTC.

The chain uses TRBV7-2 and TRBJ2-1; D is unclear. The CDR3 covers 12 residues. The V end lost 5 bases, the J end lost 5 bases, and 7 bases lay between the germline ends. The germline V gene has CDR1 SGHTA and CDR2 FQGNSA. CDR3 loop: CASSLNNNEQFF. In nucleotides, the CDR3 is TGTGCCAGCAGCCTAAATAACAATGAGCAGTTCTTC.

This chain connects TRBV18 to TRBJ2-1; 14 nucleotides agree with TRBD2. CDR1 and CDR2 from the germline V gene are KGHSH and LQKENI. V trimming: 2 bases; J trimming: 9 bases; junction bases outside the gene matches: 3. The CDR3 consists of 15 residues. The CDR3 DNA reads as TGTGCCAGCTCACCAGTGACTAGCGGGAGGGGTGAGCAGTTCTTC. It encodes CASSPVTSGRGEQFF.

The chain uses TRBV25-1 and TRBJ2-7; 10 bases line up with TRBD1. Trimming cost V 6 bases and J 2 bases; bases outside gene matches: 13. Germline V gene data show CDR1 as MGHDK and CDR2 as SYGVNS. This CDR3 has 17 residues. Here the CDR3 reads CASRETGGPGSTYEQYF. The CDR3 region has the DNA TGTGCCAGCAGGGAGACAGGGGGCCCAGGTTCCACCTACGAGCAGTACTTC.

This clone was picked up many times. The same CDR3 is also encoded by other DNA sequences in this sample. The V and J genes are TRBV4-3 and TRBJ2-7; 10 nucleotides agree with TRBD1. V was clipped by 6 bases and J by 1 base; unmatched bases: 9. Germline loops: CDR1 LGHNA, CDR2 YSLEER. The CDR3 length is 16 residues. This CDR3 reads CASSHSGTGESYEQYF. CDR3 nucleotides: TGCGCCAGCAGTCACTCCGGGACAGGGGAATCCTACGAGCAGTACTTC.

The genes are TRBV30 and TRBJ1-2; D may be TRBD1 (5 bases). The CDR3 is 14 residues long. Deletions cut 0 bases from V and 4 bases from J, with 12 bases between. Per the germline V gene, CDR1 is GTSNPN and CDR2 is SVGIG (reference sequence). CDR3 sequence reads: CAWSVQAALYGYTF. As DNA, the CDR3 is TGTGCCTGGAGTGTACAGGCAGCTCTCTATGGCTACACCTTC.

The chain carries TRBV30 and TRBJ2-1; TRBD2 aligns across 9 bases. This CDR3 region has 15 residues. The germline V gene has CDR1 GTSNPN and CDR2 SVGIG (reference sequence). After removal of 7 bases from V and 8 bases from J, the junction contained 15 bases not matched to a gene. CDR3: CASATLVGLAHEQFF. CDR3 DNA sequence: TGTGCCTCCGCGACCCTTGTGGGACTAGCACATGAGCAGTTCTTC.

This chain uses TRBV12-3 or TRBV12-4 with TRBJ1-1; D is unresolved. The ends were cut back, 7 bases at V and 11 bases at J, with 14 bases in the middle. CDR3 size: 11 residues. The CDR3 sequence: CASTSDGSAFF. CDR3 bases: TGTGCCAGCACCTCCGACGGAAGTGCTTTCTTT.

The V gene is TRBV19, the J gene TRBJ2-7; the match to TRBD1 covers 9 bases. V dropped 7 bases and J dropped 4; count of bases not matched to a gene: 8. Germline-derived CDR1 and CDR2 are LNHDA and SQIVND (reference sequence). The length of the CDR3 is 14 residues. CDR3 DNA sequence: TGTGCCAGTATGGTCCGGGACAGGGCTTACGAGCAGTACTTC. It encodes CASMVRDRAYEQYF. Combining the CDR3 with reference TRBV19 and TRBJ2-7 gives the whole variable domain DGGITQSPKYLFRKEGQNVTLSCEQNLNHDAMYWYRQDPGQGLRLIYYSQIVNDFQKGDIAEGYSVSREKKESFPLTVTSAQKNPTAFYLCASMVRDRAYEQYFGPGTRLTVT.

The chain links TRBV29-1 to TRBJ1-1, with D perhaps matching TRBD1 (6 bases). The CDR3 is made up of 13 amino acids. The germline gives CDR1 SQVTM, CDR2 ANQGSEA. The germline V and J ends were trimmed by 5 bases and 3 bases, with 13 bases remaining between them. The chain's CDR3 is CSVSTGLDTEAFF. The CDR3 DNA follows: TGCAGCGTTTCAACAGGGTTGGACACTGAAGCTTTCTTT. The whole variable domain, filled in from reference TRBV29-1 and TRBJ1-1, reads SAVISQKPSRDICQRGTSLTIQCQVDSQVTMMFWYRQQPGQSLTLIATANQGSEATYESGFVIDKFPISRPNLTFSTLTVSNMSPEDSSIYLCSVSTGLDTEAFFGQGTRLTVV.

The chain uses TRBV4-2 and TRBJ2-7; 7 bases agree with TRBD1. This CDR3 spans 15 amino acids. Per germline, CDR1 LGHNA and CDR2 YNFKEQ. The V segment lost 2 bases and the J segment 0 bases; nucleotides outside the gene matches: 4. The CDR3 DNA follows: TGTGCCAGCAGCCAACAAGGACAGGACTCCTACGAGCAGTACTTC. Protein product: CASSQQGQDSYEQYF.

The chain employs TRBV10-3 and TRBJ2-3; TRBD2 matches 8 bases. This CDR3 is built from 16 residues. The germline gives CDR1 ENHRY, CDR2 SYGVKD. V shed 3 bases, J shed 1 base, and the junction held 6 bases outside the gene matches. The CDR3 is CAISDGRGGRTDTQYF. Here the CDR3 DNA reads TGTGCCATCAGTGACGGGAGGGGTGGGCGCACAGATACGCAGTATTTT.

The J gene is TRBJ2-7, the V gene TRBV25-1; TRBD2 matches 8 bases. CDR1 and CDR2 (germline): MGHDK, SYGVNS. The CDR3 sequence is 12 residues long. After removal of 6 bases from V and 6 bases from J, the junction contained 4 bases not matched to a gene. CDR3 nucleotides: TGTGCCAGCAGCGGGAGGGCTCTCGAGCAGTACTTC. It is translated as CASSGRALEQYF.

The chain couples TRBV10-3 to TRBJ2-5; D is possibly TRBD1 (5 bases). This CDR3 contains 17 residues. Per germline, CDR1 ENHRY and CDR2 SYGVKD. V was cut by 0 bases and J by 2 bases, with 16 bases left in between. The CDR3 DNA is TGTGCCATCAGTGAGTCGTGGAGACAGCGAGAACAAGAGACCCAGTACTTC. The encoded protein is CAISESWRQREQETQYF.

This chain uses TRBV18 with TRBJ2-1; 9 bases map to TRBD2. This CDR3 contains 16 residues. The ends lost 3 bases at V and 2 bases at J; junction bases unmatched: 5. Germline loops: CDR1 KGHSH, CDR2 LQKENI. CDR3 nucleotides: TGTGCCAGCTCACCTCAGACTAGCGGAGCCTACAATGAGCAGTTCTTC. It is translated as CASSPQTSGAYNEQFF.

Only one count was recorded for this clone. The V and J genes are TRBV24-1 and TRBJ2-5, with D perhaps assigned TRBD1 or TRBD2 (5 bases each). Trimming shortened V by 3 bases and J by 5 bases, and 18 bases separated the two germline ends. CDR1 and CDR2 (germline): KGHDR, SFDVKD. The CDR3 spans 16 residues. The CDR3 DNA reads TGTGCCACCAGTGATCGGCCCTCGTATGAGGGGGAGACCCAGTACTTC. It yields the protein CATSDRPSYEGETQYF.

The rearrangement uses TRBV7-2 and TRBJ2-3; TRBD2 agrees at 15 bases. The CDR3 spans 15 residues. Germline V CDR1 and CDR2: SGHTA, FQGNSA. The V gene end was trimmed by 6 bases and the J gene end by 14 bases; junction bases not matched to a gene: 12. The CDR3 loop is CASSPPGLAGGGTYF. The CDR3 DNA reads as TGTGCCAGCAGTCCACCGGGACTAGCGGGGGGTGGGACGTATTTT.

In this sample, this clone turned up once. The chain recombines TRBV28 with TRBJ2-7, with a weak D call TRBD2 (6 bases). The CDR3 runs to 14 residues. V was trimmed by 6 bases and J by 4 bases, leaving 16 bases between them. Looked up from germline, CDR1 is MDHEN and CDR2 is SYDVKM. For the CDR3, the DNA is TGTGCCAGCAGCTTGGCCGGGAGCGCTTACGAGCAGTACTTC. Protein: CASSLAGSAYEQYF.

This clone was seen a single time. The genes are TRBV6-5 and TRBJ2-7; D not certain. Germline CDR1 and CDR2: MNHEY and SVGAGI. Between the trimmed V and J ends, which lost 4 bases and 0 bases, there was a span of 16 bases. The CDR3 is 16 residues long. Here the CDR3 DNA reads TGTGCCAGCAGTTCCGATCTGGTCTCCATCTCCTACGAGCAGTACTTC. Translation: CASSSDLVSISYEQYF.

This sequence joins TRBV30 and TRBJ2-3; D is uncertain. The CDR3 runs to 12 residues. The V and J ends lost 0 bases and 8 bases respectively, with 9 bases between them. CDR1 is GTSNPN and CDR2 is SVGIG in the germline V gene (reference sequence). This CDR3 reads CAWSVSQATQYF. In DNA form, the CDR3 reads TGTGCCTGGAGTGTAAGTCAGGCTACGCAGTATTTT.

The chain uses TRBV7-9 and TRBJ2-7, with 7 bases identical to TRBD1. Germline V gene sequence: CDR1 SEHNR, CDR2 FQNEAQ (reference sequence). The CDR3 covers 15 residues. The V segment lost 1 base and the J segment 2 bases; nucleotides outside the gene matches: 5. The DNA for the CDR3 is TGTGCCAGCAGCTTAGGGGGACAGATTACCTACGAGCAGTACTTC. It encodes CASSLGGQITYEQYF.

J is TRBJ1-2 and V is TRBV19, with D maybe TRBD1 (5 bases). Germline values: CDR1 LNHDA, CDR2 SQIVND (reference sequence). The CDR3 covers 12 residues. V was trimmed by 2 bases and J by 8 bases, leaving 9 bases between them. The CDR3 coding sequence is TGTGCCAGTAGTATATGGGGCGAAGGCTACACCTTC. This gives the protein CASSIWGEGYTF.

The gene calls are TRBV5-1 and TRBJ2-7; the match to TRBD2 covers 10 bases. V gave up 1 base and J gave up 3 bases; unmatched junction bases: 4. CDR3 length equals 15 residues. CDR1 and CDR2 from the germline V gene are SGHRS and YFSETQ. In nucleotides, the CDR3 is TGCGCCAGCAGCTTGCGTCTAGCGGGGGACTACGAGCAGTACTTC. It encodes CASSLRLAGDYEQYF.

This chain connects TRBV7-7 to TRBJ2-1; 7 nucleotides align to TRBD2. This CDR3 spans 14 amino acids. Germline CDR1 SSHAT, CDR2 FNYEAQ (reference sequence). After removal of 5 bases from V and 10 bases from J, the junction contained 11 bases not matched to a gene. The CDR3 region has the DNA TGTGCCAGCAGCCACGGACTAGGGGCCACGGAGCAGTTCTTC. As protein: CASSHGLGATEQFF. Full variable domain (rest looked up from reference TRBV7-7 and TRBJ2-1): GAGVSQSPRYKVTKRGQDVTLRCDPISSHATLYWYQQALGQGPEFLTYFNYEAQPDKSGLPSDRFSAERPEGSISTLTIQRTEQRDSAMYRCASSHGLGATEQFFGPGTRLTVL.

The rearrangement links TRBV7-9 to TRBJ2-7, with TRBD1 matching 8 bases. This CDR3 spans 13 amino acids. CDR1 is SEHNR and CDR2 is FQNEAQ in the germline V gene (reference sequence). V dropped 4 bases and J dropped 4; count of bases not matched to a gene: 3. CDR3 in amino acids: CASSYRGDYEQYF. The CDR3 DNA reads TGTGCCAGCAGCTACAGGGGGGATTACGAGCAGTACTTC.

Notes on this clone: Other nucleotide sequences in the sample specify the same CDR3. The chain links TRBV19 to TRBJ2-7, with 10 bases lining up with TRBD1. Germline assignment: CDR1 LNHDA and CDR2 SQIVND (reference sequence). CDR3 length: 13 residues. Trimming at V came to 3 bases and at J to 4 bases, leaving 0 bases not matched to a gene. The CDR3: CASSMGQGYEQYF. CDR3 DNA sequence: TGTGCCAGTAGTATGGGACAGGGGTACGAGCAGTACTTC.

The chain carries TRBV11-2 and TRBJ1-3; D is unclear. With 6 bases removed from V and 2 bases from J, the gap between germline ends came to 11 bases. The CDR3 loop spans 14 amino acids. Germline CDR1 reads SGHAT; CDR2 reads FQNNGV. The CDR3 loop reads CASRFGGTGNTIYF. The CDR3 nucleotides read TGTGCCAGCAGGTTCGGAGGGACTGGAAACACCATATATTTT.